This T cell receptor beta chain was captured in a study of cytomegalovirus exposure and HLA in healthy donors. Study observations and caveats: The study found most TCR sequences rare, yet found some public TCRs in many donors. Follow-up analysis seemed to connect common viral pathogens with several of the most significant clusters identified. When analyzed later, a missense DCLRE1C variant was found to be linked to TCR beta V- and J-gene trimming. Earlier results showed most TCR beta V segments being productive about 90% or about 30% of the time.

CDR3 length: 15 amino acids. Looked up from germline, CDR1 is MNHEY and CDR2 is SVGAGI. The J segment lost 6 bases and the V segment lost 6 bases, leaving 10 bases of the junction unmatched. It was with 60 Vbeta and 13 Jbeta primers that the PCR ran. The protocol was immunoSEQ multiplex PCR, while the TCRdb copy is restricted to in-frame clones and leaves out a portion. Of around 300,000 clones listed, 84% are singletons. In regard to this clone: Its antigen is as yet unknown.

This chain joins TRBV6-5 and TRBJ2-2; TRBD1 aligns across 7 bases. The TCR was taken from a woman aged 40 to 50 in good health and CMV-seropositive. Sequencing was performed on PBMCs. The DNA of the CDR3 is TGTGCCAGCAGACAGACAGGGTCGGTCGCCGGGGAGCTGTTTTTT. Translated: CASRQTGSVAGELFF.